The 2 T cell receptor beta chains below all came from one sample that was sequenced in a study of blood T cell repertoires in COVID-19. Using immunoSEQ multiplex PCR, the repertoire was profiled, and TCRdb retains in-frame clones only, with some absent. The table has some 290,000 clones, 81% seen once. Sample: peripheral blood. The source of these receptors is a woman between 55 and 75 years old with active or convalescent COVID-19.

J is TRBJ1-2 and V is TRBV7-9, with 8 bases aligning to TRBD1. J lost 4 bases, V lost 5 bases, and 12 bases had no gene match. CDR1 SEHNR and CDR2 FQNEAQ come from the germline V gene (reference sequence). CDR3 length: 16 amino acids. The DNA of the CDR3 is TGTGCCAGCAGCCTAAGTACCCTAGACAGGGGCTATGGCTACACCTTC. This sequence encodes CASSLSTLDRGYGYTF.

V gene TRBV7-9 combines with J gene TRBJ1-4, with 8 bases that match TRBD1. The germline V gene encodes CDR1 SEHNR and CDR2 FQNEAQ (reference sequence). Trimming at V came to 6 bases and at J to 3 bases, leaving 6 bases not matched to a gene. The CDR3 consists of 15 residues. The CDR3 protein is CASRLSTGANEKLFF. DNA for the CDR3: TGTGCCAGCAGGCTATCGACAGGGGCTAATGAAAAACTGTTTTTT.